This is a list of T cell receptor beta chains from one sample in a study of regulatory T cells in long-lasting Graves disease. TCRdb recomputed calls from the multiplex PCR reads with MiXCR, one row per CDR3 protein. The repertoire has about 540,000 distinct CDR3 sequences, roughly 14% of them found once; the top ten carry 8.5% to 10%. The sample was also linked to a second study, of T cells in Graves' hyperthyroidism and ophthalmopathy.

Specimen: peripheral blood mononuclear cells (PBMCs), collected at new diagnosis, from a patient treated with antithyroid drugs. The source of these receptors is a man aged 30 to 39 with Graves disease. Both conserved end residues are part of each CDR3. Clone size is stated in some rows and not others, as once, few, many or a class when expanded.

abundance | j_gene | v_gene | CDR3aa
many | TRBJ2-7 | TRBV11-2 | CASSLSGSEQYF
many | TRBJ1-5 | TRBV7-9 | CASSFDRAQPQHF
many | TRBJ2-2 | TRBV12-3/TRBV12-4 | CASSLGRQTLNTGELFF
few | TRBJ1-1 | TRBV10-3 | CAISEPELKGNEAFF
many | TRBJ1-5 | TRBV12-3/TRBV12-4 | CASTTTGVSNQPQLF
few | TRBJ2-2 | TRBV28 | CASRGWGRTGELFF
many | TRBJ1-5 | TRBV20-1 | CSARQGARQPQHF
few | TRBJ2-1 | TRBV11-2 | CASSSNRVDEQFF
many | TRBJ1-4 | TRBV20-1 | CSVLDKRNEKLFF
many | TRBJ2-5 | TRBV3-1 | CASSPRDRGSGTQYF
many | TRBJ2-1 | TRBV12-3/TRBV12-4 | CASSQAERGYLRDEQFF
many | TRBJ1-1 | TRBV24-1 | CATSDSRDSQAFF
many | TRBJ2-7 | TRBV12-3/TRBV12-4 | CASSSNTLDRVYEQYF
many | TRBJ1-5 | TRBV2 | CASSDFRGRNQPQHF
few | TRBJ2-5 | TRBV12-3/TRBV12-4 | CASSRVAGGPQETQYF
many | TRBJ1-6 | TRBV24-1 | CATTYRTVYNSPLHF
many | TRBJ2-1 | TRBV20-1 | CSAGTSDEQFF
NA | TRBJ1-1 | TRBV5-4 | CASSPRTEANEAFF
once | TRBJ1-2 | TRBV28 | CASSLGRDAVKDF
many | TRBJ2-5 | TRBV29-1 | CSVVWSGQETQYF
few | TRBJ2-5 | TRBV3-1 | CASSLGLAVGEETQYF
many | TRBJ2-1 | TRBV2 | CASSGGPIGSGEQFF
few | TRBJ2-1 | TRBV11-2 | CASSRTSFPYNEQFF
many | TRBJ2-3 | TRBV29-1 | CSVEPTSGRGDTQYF
few | TRBJ2-2 | TRBV18 | CASSLVGPTGELFF
many | TRBJ1-1 | TRBV9 | CASSVGDRGDFEAFF
NA | TRBJ1-4 | TRBV3-1 | CASSQWAGADEKLFF
many | TRBJ1-2 | TRBV20-1 | CSASATLYGYTF
NA | TRBJ2-6 | TRBV5-1 | CASKTGVLTGANVLTF
few | TRBJ2-5 | TRBV6-1 | CASGQLIETQYF
NA | TRBJ2-2 | TRBV5-6 | CTSSWTSGNRAGELFF
few | TRBJ1-4 | TRBV7-8 | CASSYDVATNEKLFF
few | TRBJ1-4 | TRBV7-2 | CASSLVGPWIKGEKLFF
many | TRBJ1-4 | TRBV12-3/TRBV12-4 | CASSPGGSEKLFF
many | TRBJ1-5 | TRBV19 | CASTGTGGQPQHF
many | TRBJ1-2 | TRBV12-3/TRBV12-4 | CASSPTLSYGYTF
many | TRBJ1-4 | TRBV20-1 | CSASRGWTNEKLFF
NA | TRBJ2-7 | TRBV19 | CASSIRLGSSYEQYF
many | TRBJ2-3 | TRBV24-1 | CATRSGRAGDADTQYF
many | TRBJ1-4 | TRBV6-1 | CASSPRQGRNEKLFF
NA | TRBJ1-2 | TRBV12-3/TRBV12-4 | CASSFRTGTDGYTF
few | TRBJ2-7 | TRBV5-1 | CASSLAASYEQYF
NA | TRBJ2-3 | TRBV20-1 | CSASDVTDTQYF
few | TRBJ1-1 | TRBV4-1 | CASSRFPERNTEAFF
many | TRBJ2-7 | TRBV5-1 | CASKFPGGSYEQYF
few | TRBJ2-1 | TRBV9 | CASSARTSGTSQSQFF
many | TRBJ2-6 | TRBV27 | CASSFGSSGANVLTF
NA | TRBJ2-3 | TRBV4-1 | CASSRVPAGDSGRAGDTQYF
NA | TRBJ1-5 | TRBV20-1 | CSARPLFDNQPQHF
many | TRBJ1-5 | TRBV2 | CASQGGKQPQHF